This TCR beta chain originates from a study of T-cell memory formation after mild COVID-19. TCRdb ran MiXCR on the 5' RACE reads and lists one entry per CDR3 protein. The sample gives hundreds of thousands of distinct CDR3 sequences, roughly 18% of which show up once; more than 10% is in the top ten. This clonotype was seen more than once but under ten times. With 0 bases removed from V and 7 bases from J, the gap between germline ends came to 10 bases. Germline CDR1 and CDR2: KGHSH and LQKENI. The CDR3 is 13 amino acids. The origin of this receptor is an adult woman who had mild COVID-19 (a few samples of this study predate the infection). Cell type and time point are not known. The V call is TRBV18, the J call TRBJ2-7, with D unresolved. Sequenced sample: PBMCs or a T cell subset sorted from them (not recorded which). CDR3 nucleotide sequence: TGTGCCAGCTCACCACCGACCTCCTGGGAGCAGTACTTC. The encoded protein is CASSPPTSWEQYF. Full variable domain (remainder filled in from reference TRBV18 and TRBJ2-7): NAGVMQNPRHLVRRRGQEARLRCSPMKGHSHVYWYRQLPEEGLKFMVYLQKENIIDESGMPKERFSAEFPKEGPSILRIQQVVRGDSAAYFCASSPPTSWEQYFGPGTRLTVT.